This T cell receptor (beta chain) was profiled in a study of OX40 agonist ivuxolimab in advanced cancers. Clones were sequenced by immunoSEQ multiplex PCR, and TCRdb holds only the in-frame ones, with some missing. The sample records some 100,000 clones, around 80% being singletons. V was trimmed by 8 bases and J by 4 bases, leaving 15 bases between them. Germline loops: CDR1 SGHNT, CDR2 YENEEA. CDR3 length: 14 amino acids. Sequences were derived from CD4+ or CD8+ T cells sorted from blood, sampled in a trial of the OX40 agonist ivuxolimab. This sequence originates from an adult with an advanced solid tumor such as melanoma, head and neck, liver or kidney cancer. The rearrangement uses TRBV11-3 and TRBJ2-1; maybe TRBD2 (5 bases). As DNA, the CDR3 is TGTGCCAGCTCCTTCGGGCGGAGGTACAATGAGCAGTTCTTC. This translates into CASSFGRRYNEQFF.